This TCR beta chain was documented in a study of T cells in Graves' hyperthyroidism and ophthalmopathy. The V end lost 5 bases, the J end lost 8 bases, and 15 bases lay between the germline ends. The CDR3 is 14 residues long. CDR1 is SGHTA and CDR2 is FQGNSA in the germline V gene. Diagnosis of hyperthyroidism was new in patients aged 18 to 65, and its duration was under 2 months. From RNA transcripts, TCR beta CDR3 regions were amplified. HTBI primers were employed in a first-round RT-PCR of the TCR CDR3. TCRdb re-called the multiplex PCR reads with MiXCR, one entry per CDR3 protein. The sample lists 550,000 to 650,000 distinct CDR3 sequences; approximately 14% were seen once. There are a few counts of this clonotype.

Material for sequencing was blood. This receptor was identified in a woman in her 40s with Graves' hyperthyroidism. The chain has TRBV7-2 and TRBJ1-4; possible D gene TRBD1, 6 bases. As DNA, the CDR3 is TGTGCCAGCAGCCCGCGTAGAGGGGGAGAAAAACTGTTTTTT. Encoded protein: CASSPRRGGEKLFF.